This TCR beta chain was sequenced for a study of cytomegalovirus exposure and HLA in healthy donors. A remark on this clone: Antigen unknown.

The PCR was carried out with 60 Vbeta primers and 13 Jbeta primers. Authors' methods: An analysis performed later counted 70 million to 90 million unique TCR beta chains (around 10 million of them shared). TCRdb's copy holds only in-frame clones and misses some; the assay was immunoSEQ multiplex PCR. V, J and clone size are those of that table, while D and trimming were read from the DNA. The sample data list around 57,000 clones. Study findings and constraints: Available immune exposure information was restricted to CMV serostatus only. Most of the CMV-associated TCR beta chains (in a later analysis) appeared to be HLA-restricted.

This CDR3 spans 16 amino acids. The germline CDR1 and CDR2 sequences are LGHNA and YNFKEQ. Trimming cost V 1 base and J 8 bases; bases outside gene matches: 7. This clonotype originated in a woman aged 45-65 years in good health and CMV-seropositive. Material: PBMCs. The rearrangement joins TRBV4-2 to TRBJ2-1, with TRBD2 identical over 11 bases. CDR3 in amino acids: CASSQALGLAGDEQFF. DNA of the CDR3: TGTGCCAGCAGCCAAGCGCTTGGACTAGCGGGCGATGAGCAGTTCTTC.